The 29 T cell receptor beta chains in this list originate from one sample, sequenced in a study of T cells in Graves' hyperthyroidism and ophthalmopathy (dated by TCRdb to the late 2010s). Library preparation employed multiplex PCR. Sequenced on an Illumina HiSeq 2000. The TCR beta CDR3 regions were amplified from RNA transcripts. For the first round of RT-PCR on the TCR CDR3, the HTBI primer set was used together with the Qiagen OneStep RT-PCR kit. TCRdb handled the public reads itself, with Q25 trimming in fastp and clone calling in MiXCR, and kept productive beta chains. Every distinct CDR3 protein forms one entry, paired with its most common genes and DNA. Counted in this sample were roughly 400,000 distinct CDR3 sequences; more than 12% of them appeared once. Around 27% of the sample goes to the ten largest clones. The sample comprised blood. The source of these receptors is a man aged 45 to 65 with Graves' ophthalmopathy.

The rearrangement joins TRBV10-3 to TRBJ2-7, with 7 positions matching TRBD2. Losses at the gene ends were 10 bases for V and 2 bases for J; bases not matched to a gene: 8. Looked up from germline, CDR1 is ENHRY and CDR2 is SYGVKD. The CDR3 sequence is 13 residues long. This CDR3 reads CASLADGAYEQYF. For the CDR3, the DNA is TGTGCCAGCCTAGCGGACGGCGCCTACGAGCAGTACTTC.

With respect to this clonotype: It is likely a read error, because the conserved phenylalanine at the end of the CDR3 is missing. V is TRBV30 and J is TRBJ2-6, with D unresolved. CDR3 length: 17 residues. Trimming took 4 bases from V and 2 from J, leaving 18 bases between them. Germline lookup yields CDR1 GTSNPN and CDR2 SVGIG (reference sequence). The CDR3 DNA is TGTGCCTGGACTTGGATCGCCAGCGTCCCTGGGGCCAACGTCCTGACTCTC. Translating gives CAWTWIASVPGANVLTL.

In its sample, this clonotype was seen a few times. The rearrangement joins TRBV20-1 to TRBJ1-2, with D perhaps matching TRBD1 (6 bases). The germline CDR1 and CDR2 sequences are DFQATT and SNEGSKA (reference sequence). The CDR3 covers 15 residues. V lost 0 bases to trimming and J lost 3 bases, with 14 bases between them. The CDR3 DNA follows: TGCAGTGCTAGAGATTCTTGGGGGCGCGACTATGGCTACACCTTC. Translating it yields CSARDSWGRDYGYTF.

There are a few counts of this clonotype. The V call is TRBV4-2, the J call TRBJ1-4; D remains ambiguous. Per the germline V gene, CDR1 is LGHNA and CDR2 is YNFKEQ. The CDR3 is made up of 15 amino acids. V was clipped by 0 bases and J by 4 bases, with 9 bases between them. The CDR3 protein is CASSQESKGNEKLFF. In DNA, the CDR3 is TGTGCCAGCAGCCAAGAGTCGAAGGGTAATGAAAAACTGTTTTTT.

DNA of the CDR3: TGTGCCAGCAGATTTGCAGCGAACACCGGGGAGCTGTTTTTT. The encoded protein is CASRFAANTGELFF. J is TRBJ2-2 and V is TRBV12-3 or TRBV12-4; D remains unclear. This CDR3 comprises 14 residues. The V gene lost 6 bases and the J gene lost 0 bases, with 8 bases spanning the gap.

The chain recombines TRBV19 with TRBJ1-1, with D possibly being TRBD1 (5 bases). This CDR3 has 17 amino acids. Between the trimmed V and J ends, which lost 4 bases and 6 bases, there was a span of 24 bases. Germline lookup yields CDR1 LNHDA and CDR2 SQIVND (reference sequence). CDR3 amino acids: CASSTPVKRDSPPEAFF. As DNA, the CDR3 is TGTGCCAGTAGTACACCGGTCAAGCGGGACTCTCCCCCTGAAGCTTTCTTT.

This clonotype has just a few counts. The chain combines TRBV19 with TRBJ2-5, with 9 bases matching TRBD1. V gave up 11 bases and J gave up 5 bases; unmatched junction bases: 15. CDR1 is LNHDA and CDR2 is SQIVND in the germline V gene (reference sequence). This CDR3 is built from 15 residues. CDR3 coding DNA: TGTGCCTCCGCGATCTTGGGACAGGGTGGGGAGACCCAGTACTTC. Protein sequence: CASAILGQGGETQYF.

The table lists this clonotype with many counts. V gene TRBV12-3 or TRBV12-4 combines with J gene TRBJ2-3, with TRBD2 matching 9 bases. Losses at the gene ends were 7 bases for V and 1 base for J; bases not matched to a gene: 6. This CDR3 is built from 15 residues. CDR3 in DNA: TGTGCCAGCACCGTAGCGGGAGACCGCACAGATACGCAGTATTTT. Its translation: CASTVAGDRTDTQYF.

This clonotype was found a few times. This chain links TRBV5-1 with TRBJ2-1; 9 bases match TRBD2. Unmatched junction bases numbered 14, after V lost 4 bases and J lost 6 bases. The CDR3 covers 17 residues. The germline V gene has CDR1 SGHRS and CDR2 YFSETQ. The CDR3 sequence: CASSLRVGSSGGNEQFF. CDR3 DNA sequence: TGCGCCAGCAGCCTACGGGTGGGTAGTAGCGGGGGCAATGAGCAGTTCTTC.

This clonotype was counted between two and nine times. The chain uses TRBV19 and TRBJ1-2; 9 positions match TRBD1. This CDR3 spans 17 amino acids. Germline trimming cut 3 bases from V and 0 bases from J; bases unmatched to any gene: 8. The germline CDR1 and CDR2 sequences are LNHDA and SQIVND (reference sequence). This chain's CDR3 is CASSIGQGSLSNYGYTF. The CDR3 DNA reads as TGTGCCAGTAGTATCGGACAGGGGTCCCTCTCTAACTATGGCTACACCTTC.

This clonotype occurred many times. This rearrangement joins TRBV12-3 or TRBV12-4 to TRBJ1-4; 9 bases are a match to TRBD1. V shed 2 bases, J shed 7 bases, and the junction held 8 bases outside the gene matches. The CDR3 length is 16 residues. In DNA, the CDR3 is TGTGCCAGCAGTTTACCGACCGGGACAGGGAGTGAAAAACTGTTTTTT. Translated, it gives CASSLPTGTGSEKLFF.

This clonotype was detected ten times or more. V is TRBV27 and J is TRBJ2-5; a weak D match, TRBD1 (6 bases). Germline values: CDR1 MNHEY, CDR2 SMNVEV (reference sequence). This CDR3 region has 15 residues. Trimming cost V 4 bases and J 0 bases, with 12 bases left between them. The CDR3 loop reads CASSSHREYQETQYF. CDR3 DNA: TGTGCCAGCAGTTCCCACAGGGAGTACCAAGAGACCCAGTACTTC.

This clonotype has just a few counts. This chain joins TRBV19 and TRBJ2-3; 10 nucleotides line up with TRBD2. The J segment lost 3 bases and the V segment lost 7 bases, leaving 7 bases of the junction unmatched. The CDR3 spans 15 residues. CDR1 is LNHDA, CDR2 SQIVND, per germline (reference sequence). The CDR3, as DNA: TGTGCCAGTATTGCAGGACTAGCGGAGACAGATACGCAGTATTTT. This codes for CASIAGLAETDTQYF.

This clonotype showed up many times. The chain is built from TRBV20-1 and TRBJ2-3; the D gene is possibly TRBD2 (5 bases). This CDR3 is built from 13 residues. CDR1 is DFQATT and CDR2 is SNEGSKA in the germline V gene (reference sequence). With 5 bases removed from V and 3 bases from J, the gap between germline ends came to 12 bases. CDR3 protein: CSARGWGTDTQYF. The CDR3 nucleotides are TGCAGTGCTCGGGGATGGGGTACAGATACGCAGTATTTT.

The rearrangement joins TRBV18 to TRBJ2-2; TRBD2 agrees at 9 bases. V lost 4 bases and J lost 4; bases outside the gene matches: 7. Germline CDR1 is KGHSH and CDR2 is LQKENI. The CDR3 has 16 residues. CDR3 protein: CASSREISGSTGELFF. The CDR3 bases are TGTGCCAGCTCACGGGAAATTAGCGGGAGCACCGGGGAGCTGTTTTTT.

This clonotype came up many times. The chain carries TRBV12-3 or TRBV12-4 and TRBJ1-2; D is unclear. The CDR3 runs to 15 residues. Trimming pared 0 bases from V and 4 bases from J, leaving 12 bases between. The CDR3: CASSLAPGAPYGYTF. The CDR3 DNA reads as TGTGCCAGCAGTTTAGCCCCGGGAGCTCCCTATGGCTACACCTTC.

This clonotype has only a few counts. J is TRBJ2-1 and V is TRBV18; TRBD2 matches at 12 bases. With V trimmed by 5 bases and J by 4 bases, 6 bases remained unmatched. The CDR3 is made up of 16 amino acids. Germline V CDR1 and CDR2: KGHSH, LQKENI. CDR3 amino acids: CASSALLAGGYNEQFF. CDR3 nucleotides: TGTGCCAGCTCAGCGTTACTAGCGGGAGGTTACAATGAGCAGTTCTTC.

This clonotype was seen repeatedly, ten times or more. J is TRBJ2-5 and V is TRBV20-1, with a possible D match to TRBD1 (6 bases). Germline V gene data show CDR1 as DFQATT and CDR2 as SNEGSKA (reference sequence). V shed 6 bases and J shed 4 bases, with 18 bases lying between them. This CDR3 spans 14 amino acids. This CDR3 reads CSAISEQGRETQYF. For the CDR3, the DNA is TGCAGTGCCATCTCCGAACAGGGTCGAGAGACCCAGTACTTC.

There are a few counts of this clonotype. V usage is TRBV12-3 or TRBV12-4 and J usage is TRBJ2-5; D is possibly TRBD1 or TRBD2 (5 bases each). Between the trimmed V and J ends, which lost 0 bases and 1 base, there was a span of 15 bases. CDR3 length: 17 amino acids. This CDR3 reads CASSLAGAVPGQETQYF. The DNA for the CDR3 is TGTGCCAGCAGTTTAGCCGGGGCGGTGCCCGGCCAAGAGACCCAGTACTTC.

This clonotype occurred many times. The chain couples TRBV11-3 to TRBJ2-3; the match to TRBD1 covers 8 bases. This CDR3 comprises 16 residues. Trimming removed 5 bases from V and 0 bases from J; junction bases left unmatched: 7. Germline CDR1 is SGHNT and CDR2 is YENEEA. CDR3 residues: CASSPRQGTSTDTQYF. Written as DNA, the CDR3 is TGTGCCAGCAGCCCTCGACAGGGGACTAGCACAGATACGCAGTATTTT.

This clonotype was found a few times. This chain links TRBV18 with TRBJ2-4, with D unresolved. The CDR3 is 14 amino acids. V shed 6 bases and J shed 2 bases, with 11 bases lying between them. Germline V lookup: CDR1 KGHSH, CDR2 LQKENI. This CDR3 reads CASSPSRTKNIQYF. The DNA for the CDR3 is TGTGCCAGCTCCCCCTCCCGGACCAAAAACATTCAGTACTTC.

V gene TRBV12-3 or TRBV12-4 combines with J gene TRBJ1-6; no definite D call. V lost 3 bases and J 9 bases, leaving 6 bases between the germline ends. The CDR3 consists of 12 residues. The CDR3 nucleotides are TGTGCCAGCAGTTTGGCAGCTTCACCCCTCCACTTT. Translation gives CASSLAASPLHF.

In this sample, this clonotype turned up a few times. At one end, the junction sequence differs from germline, possibly due to a read error. V gene TRBV5-4 combines with J gene TRBJ2-1; tentatively, D is TRBD1 (6 bases). Germline CDR1 is SGHNT and CDR2 is YYREEE (reference sequence). This CDR3 spans 14 amino acids. The DNA of the CDR3 is TGTGCCGGCAGCTTACCTAGCAGGGGCAATGAGCAGTTCTTC. This encodes CAGSLPSRGNEQFF.

This clonotype turned up a few times. CDR3 residues: CSATPGANYGYTF. The CDR3 DNA reads TGCAGTGCGACTCCGGGAGCTAACTATGGCTACACCTTC. This chain uses TRBV20-1 with TRBJ1-2; the D is unclear. V was trimmed by 6 bases and J by 0 bases, leaving 11 bases between them. Germline values: CDR1 DFQATT, CDR2 SNEGSKA (reference sequence). This CDR3 region has 13 residues.

This clonotype turned up a few times. CDR3 amino acids: CASSQYGYTF. CDR3 coding DNA: TGTGCCAGCAGTCAATATGGCTACACCTTC. The chain couples TRBV6-1 to TRBJ1-2; D remains ambiguous. Germline loops: CDR1 MNHNS, CDR2 SASEGT. The V gene lost 5 bases and the J gene lost 5 bases, with 3 bases spanning the gap. The length of the CDR3 is 10 residues.

V usage is TRBV11-2 and J usage is TRBJ2-1; 13 bases are a match to TRBD2. Unmatched junction bases numbered 7, after V lost 4 bases and J lost 7 bases. There are 16 residues in the CDR3. CDR1 and CDR2 from the germline V gene are SGHAT and FQNNGV. CDR3 protein: CASSSVPGLAGNEQFF. The DNA for the CDR3 is TGTGCCAGCAGCTCGGTACCGGGACTAGCGGGGAATGAGCAGTTCTTC.

This chain connects TRBV18 to TRBJ2-4; D possibly corresponds to TRBD2 (5 bases). The CDR3 totals 18 residues. Germline V gene sequence: CDR1 KGHSH, CDR2 LQKENI. Trimming pared 1 base from V and 1 base from J, leaving 17 bases between. As DNA, the CDR3 is TGTGCCAGCTCACCACTACGCTCGATGGGAGCGGCCAAAAACATTCAGTACTTC. Its translation is CASSPLRSMGAAKNIQYF.

In this sample, this clonotype turned up many times. The chain recombines TRBV5-1 with TRBJ1-1, with 8 nucleotides matching TRBD1. The junction had 13 bases not matched to a gene; V was cut back by 2 bases and J by 1 base. Germline V gene sequence: CDR1 SGHRS, CDR2 YFSETQ. The CDR3 consists of 18 residues. The CDR3 reads CASSFNAGGAAGNTEAFF. CDR3 bases: TGCGCCAGCAGCTTTAACGCAGGGGGCGCGGCTGGGAACACTGAAGCTTTCTTT.

This clonotype has more than one count but fewer than ten. CDR3 residues: CASSKDYYTGELFF. DNA of the CDR3: TGTGCCAGCAGTAAGGACTACTACACCGGGGAGCTGTTTTTT. The chain uses TRBV6-1 and TRBJ2-2, with a possible D match to TRBD2 (6 bases). The CDR3 is 14 residues long. The germline V gene has CDR1 MNHNS and CDR2 SASEGT. V was clipped by 5 bases and J by 3 bases, with 10 bases between them.